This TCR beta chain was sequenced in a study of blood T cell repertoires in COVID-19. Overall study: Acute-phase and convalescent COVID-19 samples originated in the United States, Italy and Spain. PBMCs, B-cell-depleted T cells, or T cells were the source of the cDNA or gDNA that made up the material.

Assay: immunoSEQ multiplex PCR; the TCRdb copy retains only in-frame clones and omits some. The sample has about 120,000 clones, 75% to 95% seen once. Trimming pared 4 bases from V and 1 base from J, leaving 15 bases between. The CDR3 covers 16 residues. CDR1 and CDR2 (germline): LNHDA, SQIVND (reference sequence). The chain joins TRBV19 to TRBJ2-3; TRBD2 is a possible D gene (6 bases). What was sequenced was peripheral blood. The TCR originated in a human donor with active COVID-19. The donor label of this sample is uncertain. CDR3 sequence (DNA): TGTGCCAGTAGTAAGCTGGGGAGGCCCGGCACAGATACGCAGTATTTT. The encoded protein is CASSKLGRPGTDTQYF.